This TCR beta chain came from a study of blood T cell repertoires in COVID-19. At the level of the study: The analysed material was cDNA or gDNA that came from T cells, B-cell-depleted T cells, or PBMCs.

Per the original data handling: How many nucleated cells were present was estimated from reference gene primer amplification. This table comes from immunoSEQ multiplex PCR, and its TCRdb copy is limited to in-frame clones, with some not included. V and J calls and clone size are as listed in that table; D and trimming were resolved from the DNA. The sample lists about 99,000 clones, roughly 78% occurring once. This clone was detected only a few times. Germline CDR1 reads MDHEN; CDR2 reads SYDVKM. Trimming left V 7 bases short and J 10 bases short, with 20 bases between. CDR3 length: 14 residues. This receptor was identified in a woman older than 75 with active or convalescent COVID-19. Sample: peripheral blood. The chain carries TRBV28 and TRBJ1-5, with D possibly TRBD1 on 5 matching bases. For the CDR3, the DNA is TGTGCCAGCAATGTGGGACCGGAGGGGAGTCCCCAGCATTTT. Protein product: CASNVGPEGSPQHF.